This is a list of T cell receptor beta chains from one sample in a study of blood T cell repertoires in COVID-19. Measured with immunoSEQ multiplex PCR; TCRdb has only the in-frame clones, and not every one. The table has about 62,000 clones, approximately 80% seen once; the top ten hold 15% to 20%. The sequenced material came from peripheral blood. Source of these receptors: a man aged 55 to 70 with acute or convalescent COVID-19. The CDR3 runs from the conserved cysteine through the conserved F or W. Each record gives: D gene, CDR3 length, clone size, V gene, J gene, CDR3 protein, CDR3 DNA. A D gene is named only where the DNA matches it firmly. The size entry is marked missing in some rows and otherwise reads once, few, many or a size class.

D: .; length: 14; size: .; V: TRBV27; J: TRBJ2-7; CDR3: CASKEGAGRYEQYF; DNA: TGTGCCAGCAAAGAGGGGGCAGGGAGGTACGAGCAGTACTTC
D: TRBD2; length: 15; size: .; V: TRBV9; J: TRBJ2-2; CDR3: CASSVAGGQGGELFF; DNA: TGTGCCAGCAGCGTAGCGGGAGGGCAGGGCGGGGAGCTGTTTTTT
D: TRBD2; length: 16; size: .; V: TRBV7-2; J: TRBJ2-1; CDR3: CASSLPRTSLRDEQFF; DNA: TGTGCCAGCAGCCTTCCCCGGACTAGCCTACGGGATGAGCAGTTCTTC
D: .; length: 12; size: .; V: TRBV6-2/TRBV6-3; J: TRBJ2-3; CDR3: CASSGNRDTQYF; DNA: TGTGCCAGCAGTGGCAACAGGGATACGCAGTATTTT
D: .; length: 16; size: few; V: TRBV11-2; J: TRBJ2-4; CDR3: CASSLDSGIAKNIQYF; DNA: TGTGCCAGCAGCTTAGATTCGGGGATAGCCAAAAACATTCAGTACTTC
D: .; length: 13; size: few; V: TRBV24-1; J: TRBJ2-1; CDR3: CATSDPGYNEQFF; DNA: TGTGCCACCAGTGACCCCGGGTACAATGAGCAGTTCTTC
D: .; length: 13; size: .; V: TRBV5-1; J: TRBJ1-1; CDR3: CASSLNINTEAFF; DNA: TGCGCCAGCAGTCTGAACATCAACACTGAAGCTTTCTTT
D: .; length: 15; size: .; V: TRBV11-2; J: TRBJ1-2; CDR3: CASSAMGRAGYGYTF; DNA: TGTGCCAGCAGCGCCATGGGCAGGGCGGGATATGGCTACACCTTC
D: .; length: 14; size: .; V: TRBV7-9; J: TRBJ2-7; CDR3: CASSSLAGVGEQYF; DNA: TGTGCCAGCAGCTCGTTAGCAGGGGTCGGCGAGCAGTACTTC
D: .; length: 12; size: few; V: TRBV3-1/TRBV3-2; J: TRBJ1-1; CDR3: CASSPNPGEAFF; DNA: TGTGCCAGCAGCCCGAATCCAGGGGAAGCTTTCTTT
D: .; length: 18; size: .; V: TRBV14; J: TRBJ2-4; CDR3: CASSSQHRVGLAKNIQYF; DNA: TGTGCCAGCAGCTCCCAACACAGGGTGGGCCTAGCCAAAAACATTCAGTACTTC
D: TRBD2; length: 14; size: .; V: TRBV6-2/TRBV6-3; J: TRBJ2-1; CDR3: CASSAAGGFNEQFF; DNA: TGTGCCAGCAGCGCGGCGGGAGGGTTCAATGAGCAGTTCTTC
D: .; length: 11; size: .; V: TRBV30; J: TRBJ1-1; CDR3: CAWSYNTEAFF; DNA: TGTGCCTGGAGCTACAACACTGAAGCTTTCTTT
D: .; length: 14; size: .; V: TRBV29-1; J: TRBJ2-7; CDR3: CSVEGVGTLYEQYF; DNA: TGCAGCGTTGAAGGGGTGGGCACTCTCTACGAGCAGTACTTC
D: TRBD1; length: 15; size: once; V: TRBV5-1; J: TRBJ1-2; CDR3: CASSPDRSGGYGYTF; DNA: TGCGCCAGCAGCCCCGACCGCTCAGGGGGCTATGGCTACACCTTC
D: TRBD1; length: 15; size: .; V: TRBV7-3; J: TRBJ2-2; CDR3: CASSFGRGKTGELFF; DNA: TGTGCCAGCAGCTTTGGCAGGGGGAAAACCGGGGAGCTGTTTTTT
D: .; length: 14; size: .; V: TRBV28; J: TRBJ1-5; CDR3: CASSTDRLGQPQHF; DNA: TGTGCCAGCAGTACCGACAGGCTAGGCCAGCCCCAGCATTTT
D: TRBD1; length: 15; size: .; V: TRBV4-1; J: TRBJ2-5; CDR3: CASSQEGRGSETQYF; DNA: TGCGCCAGCAGCCAAGAAGGCAGGGGGTCGGAGACCCAGTACTTC
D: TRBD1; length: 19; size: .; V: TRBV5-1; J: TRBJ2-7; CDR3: CASSSGTGEAAGSSYEQYF; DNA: TGCGCCAGCAGCAGCGGGACAGGGGAAGCGGCGGGGAGCTCCTACGAGCAGTACTTC
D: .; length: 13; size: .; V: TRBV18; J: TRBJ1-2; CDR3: CASSPARGYGYTF; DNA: TGTGCCAGCTCACCAGCCAGGGGATATGGCTACACCTTC
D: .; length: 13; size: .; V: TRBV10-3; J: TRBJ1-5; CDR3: CAEQESRNQPQHF; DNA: TGTGCCGAACAGGAGTCTCGCAATCAGCCCCAGCATTTT
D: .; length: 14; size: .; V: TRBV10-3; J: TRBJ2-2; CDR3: CAIGLTGNTGELFF; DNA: TGTGCCATCGGATTGACAGGGAACACCGGGGAGCTGTTTTTT
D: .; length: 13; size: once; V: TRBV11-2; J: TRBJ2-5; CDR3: CASRGDRQETQYF; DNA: TGTGCCAGCAGAGGTGACAGGCAAGAGACCCAGTACTTC
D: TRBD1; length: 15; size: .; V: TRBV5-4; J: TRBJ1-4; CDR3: CASSYGQGLHEKLFF; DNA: TGTGCCAGCAGCTACGGACAGGGTCTGCATGAAAAACTGTTTTTT
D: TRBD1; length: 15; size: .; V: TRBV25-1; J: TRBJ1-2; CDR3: CASSRQTGGADGYTF; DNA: TGTGCCAGCAGTCGCCAAACAGGGGGCGCGGATGGCTACACCTTC
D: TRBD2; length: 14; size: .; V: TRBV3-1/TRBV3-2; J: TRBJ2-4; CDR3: CASSRRGGLNIQYF; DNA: TGTGCCAGCAGCCGTCGGGGGGGCCTGAACATTCAGTACTTC
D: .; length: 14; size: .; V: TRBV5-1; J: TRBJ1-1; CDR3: CASSFTGVNTEAFF; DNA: TGCGCCAGCAGCTTCACAGGCGTGAACACTGAAGCTTTCTTT
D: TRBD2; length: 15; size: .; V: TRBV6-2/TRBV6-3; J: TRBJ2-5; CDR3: CASSRPLAGKETQYF; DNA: TGTGCCAGCAGTAGGCCTCTAGCGGGCAAAGAGACCCAGTACTTC
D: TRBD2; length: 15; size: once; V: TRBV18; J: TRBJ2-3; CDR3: CASSPTSGNTDTQYF; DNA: TGTGCCAGCTCACCGACTAGCGGGAACACAGATACGCAGTATTTT
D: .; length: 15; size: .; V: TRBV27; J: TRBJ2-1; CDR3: CASSLWTDRNNEQFF; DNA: TGTGCCAGCAGTTTGTGGACAGATAGAAACAATGAGCAGTTCTTC
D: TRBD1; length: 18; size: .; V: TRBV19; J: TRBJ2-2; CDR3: CASSIVFWTGVGAGELFF; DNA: TGTGCCAGTAGTATAGTTTTTTGGACAGGGGTCGGGGCCGGGGAGCTGTTTTTT
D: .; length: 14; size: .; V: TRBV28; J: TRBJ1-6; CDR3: CASKTAFGNSPLHF; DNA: TGTGCCAGCAAAACAGCTTTTGGGAATTCACCCCTCCACTTT
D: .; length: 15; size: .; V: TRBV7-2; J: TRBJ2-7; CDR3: CASSLNLEGVYEQYF; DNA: TGTGCCAGCAGCCTAAATCTGGAGGGAGTTTACGAGCAGTACTTC
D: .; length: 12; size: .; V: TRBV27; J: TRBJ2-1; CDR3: CASSLSYGEQFF; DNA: TGTGCCAGCAGTCTGTCGTACGGGGAGCAGTTCTTC
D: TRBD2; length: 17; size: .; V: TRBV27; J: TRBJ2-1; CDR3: CASSPGLAGVVYNEQFF; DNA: TGTGCCAGCAGTCCGGGACTAGCGGGAGTGGTGTACAATGAGCAGTTCTTC
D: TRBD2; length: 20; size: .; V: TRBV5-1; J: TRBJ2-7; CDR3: CASSLGPPGTSGSLYYEQYF; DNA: TGCGCCAGCAGCTTGGGACCCCCTGGGACTAGCGGGAGCCTTTACTACGAGCAGTACTTC
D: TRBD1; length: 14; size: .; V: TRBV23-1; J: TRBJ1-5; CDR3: CASSHGQDYQPQHF; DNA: TGCGCCAGCAGTCACGGACAGGACTATCAGCCCCAGCATTTT
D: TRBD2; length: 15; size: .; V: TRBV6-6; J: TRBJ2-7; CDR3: CASSSPGLASHEQYF; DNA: TGTGCCAGCAGTTCGCCGGGACTAGCTTCCCACGAGCAGTACTTC
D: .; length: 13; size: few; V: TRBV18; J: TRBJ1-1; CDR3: CASSPTGNTEAFF; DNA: TGTGCCAGCTCACCAACAGGGAACACTGAAGCTTTCTTT
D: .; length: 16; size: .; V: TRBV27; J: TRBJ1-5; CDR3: CASSLRQGLGNQPQHF; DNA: TGTGCCAGCAGTTTAAGGCAGGGTTTGGGCAATCAGCCCCAGCATTTT
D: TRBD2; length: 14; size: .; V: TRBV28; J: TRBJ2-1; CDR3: CASRWAGGLNEQFF; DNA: TGTGCCAGCAGATGGGCGGGAGGGCTTAATGAGCAGTTCTTC
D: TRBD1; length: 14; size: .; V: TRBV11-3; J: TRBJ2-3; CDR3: CASSPGQITDTQYF; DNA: TGTGCCAGCAGCCCGGGACAGATCACAGATACGCAGTATTTT
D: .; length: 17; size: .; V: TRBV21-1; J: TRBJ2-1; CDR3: CASSKGAPPGKHNEQFF; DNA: TGTGCCAGCAGCAAAGGGGCCCCCCCCGGAAAACACAATGAGCAGTTCTTC
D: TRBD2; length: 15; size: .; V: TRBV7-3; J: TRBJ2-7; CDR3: CASSLGASGSDEQYF; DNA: TGTGCCAGCAGCTTAGGGGCTAGCGGGAGCGACGAGCAGTACTTC
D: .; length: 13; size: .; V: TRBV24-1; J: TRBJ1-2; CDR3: CATSREEAYGYTF; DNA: TGTGCCACCTCGAGAGAGGAGGCTTATGGCTACACCTTC
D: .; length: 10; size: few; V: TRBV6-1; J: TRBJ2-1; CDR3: CASSDRTQFF; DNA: TGTGCCAGCAGTGACAGGACTCAGTTCTTC
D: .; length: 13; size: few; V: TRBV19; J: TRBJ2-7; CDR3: CASSTRDNYEQYF; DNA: TGTGCCAGTAGTACCCGGGACAACTACGAGCAGTACTTC
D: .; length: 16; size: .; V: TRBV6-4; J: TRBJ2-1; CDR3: CASSADRAISYNEQFF; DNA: TGTGCCAGCAGCGCAGATAGAGCGATATCCTACAATGAGCAGTTCTTC
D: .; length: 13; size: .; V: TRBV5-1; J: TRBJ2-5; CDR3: CASRLTGQETQYF; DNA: TGCGCCAGCAGACTCACAGGGCAAGAGACCCAGTACTTC
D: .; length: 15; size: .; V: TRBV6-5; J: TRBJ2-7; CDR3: CASSYSAGRAYEQYF; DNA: TGTGCCAGCAGTTACTCGGCGGGAAGAGCCTACGAGCAGTACTTC
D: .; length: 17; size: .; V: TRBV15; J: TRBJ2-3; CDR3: CATSSLLSGGATDTQYF; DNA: TGTGCCACCAGCAGCCTTCTATCGGGGGGCGCGACAGATACGCAGTATTTT
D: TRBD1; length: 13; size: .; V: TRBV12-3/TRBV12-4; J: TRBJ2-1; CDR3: CASSVGQGNEQFF; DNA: TGTGCCAGCAGTGTTGGACAGGGCAATGAGCAGTTCTTC
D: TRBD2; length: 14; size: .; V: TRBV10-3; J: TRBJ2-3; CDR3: CAIAWTSYTDTQYF; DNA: TGTGCCATCGCCTGGACTAGTTACACAGATACGCAGTATTTT